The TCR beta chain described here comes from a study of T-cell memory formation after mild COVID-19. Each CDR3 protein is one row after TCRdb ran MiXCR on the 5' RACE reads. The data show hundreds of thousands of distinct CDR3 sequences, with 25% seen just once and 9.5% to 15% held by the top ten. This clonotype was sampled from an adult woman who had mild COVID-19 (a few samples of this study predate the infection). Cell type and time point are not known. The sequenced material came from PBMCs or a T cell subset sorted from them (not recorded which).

The CDR3 is CASSGTANADGYTF. CDR3 nucleotides: TGCGCCAGCAGCGGGACAGCTAACGCCGATGGCTACACCTTC. The chain joins TRBV5-1 to TRBJ1-2, with 7 bases that match TRBD1. This CDR3 has 14 residues. The junction had 9 bases not matched to a gene; V was cut back by 4 bases and J by 6 bases. The germline CDR1 and CDR2 sequences are SGHRS and YFSETQ.